The source of this T cell receptor beta chain is a study of CD8+CD57+ T cells in acquired aplastic anemia. Study-level background: Roughly 11 million reads, on average, were obtained for CD4+ cells from healthy donors. Study-level points and caveats: Patients and controls shared 25 to 35 CD8+ CDR3 sequences, which appeared highly expressed in patients and within their immunodominant clones. For CD8+ Simpson's diversity, patients and controls showed no significant difference.

This clonotype was detected many times. The antigen remains undetermined. Profiling that covered TCR beta VDJ and CDR3 relied on genomic DNA as its template. TCRdb redid the calling of the reads with MiXCR, one entry per CDR3 protein. The profile shows approximately 380,000 distinct CDR3 sequences, around 72% of them singletons. The clonotype was recovered from a human donor in good health, serving as a control. Sequencing input: sorted CD4+, CD8+, or CD8+CD57+ T cells (not recorded which) from PBMCs.

The CDR3 bases are TGCGCCAGCAGCCGAACACTGGTGGAGAACACTGAAGCTTTCTTT. It encodes CASSRTLVENTEAFF. V usage is TRBV4-3 and J usage is TRBJ1-1; the D is unclear. Trimming shortened V by 4 bases and J by 1 base, and 13 bases separated the two germline ends. The CDR3 has 15 amino acids. Germline CDR1 and CDR2: LGHNA and YSLEER.